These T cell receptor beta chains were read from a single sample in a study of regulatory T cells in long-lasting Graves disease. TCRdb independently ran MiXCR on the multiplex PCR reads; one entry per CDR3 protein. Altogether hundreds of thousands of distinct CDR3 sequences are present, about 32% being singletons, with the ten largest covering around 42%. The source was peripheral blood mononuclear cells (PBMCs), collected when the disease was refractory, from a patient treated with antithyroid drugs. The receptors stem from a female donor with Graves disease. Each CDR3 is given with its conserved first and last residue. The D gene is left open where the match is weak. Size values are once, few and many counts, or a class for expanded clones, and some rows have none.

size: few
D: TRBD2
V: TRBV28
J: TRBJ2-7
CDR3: CASRPRTSGPGFSEQYF
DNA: TGTGCCAGCAGGCCGCGGACTAGCGGGCCTGGTTTCAGCGAGCAGTACTTC

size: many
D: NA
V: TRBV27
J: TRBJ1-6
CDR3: CASRRQGNSPLHF
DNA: TGTGCCAGCAGACGGCAGGGGAATTCACCCCTCCACTTT

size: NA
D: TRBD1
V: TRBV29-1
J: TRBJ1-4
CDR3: CSVVGQGTGQGNEKLFF
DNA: TGCAGCGTTGTCGGACAGGGTACGGGACAGGGTAATGAAAAACTGTTTTTT

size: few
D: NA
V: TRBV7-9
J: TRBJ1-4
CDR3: CASSLGQGHEKLFF
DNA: TGTGCCAGCAGCTTGGGGCAGGGGCATGAAAAACTGTTTTTT

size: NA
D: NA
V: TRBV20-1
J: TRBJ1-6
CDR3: CSAREYRVGSPLHF
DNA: TGCAGTGCTAGAGAGTACAGGGTGGGCTCACCCCTCCACTTT

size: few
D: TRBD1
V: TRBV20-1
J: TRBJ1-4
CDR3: CSARTGGNEKLFF
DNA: TGCAGTGCTCGGACAGGGGGGAATGAAAAACTGTTTTTT

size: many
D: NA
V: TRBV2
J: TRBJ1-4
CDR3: CASSAGLLRANEKLFF
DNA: TGTGCCAGCAGTGCGGGACTCCTAAGGGCGAATGAAAAACTGTTTTTT

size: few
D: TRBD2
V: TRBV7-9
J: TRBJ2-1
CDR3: CASSSRTSGRGDNEQFF
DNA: TGTGCCAGCAGCTCCCGGACTAGCGGGAGAGGGGACAATGAGCAGTTCTTC

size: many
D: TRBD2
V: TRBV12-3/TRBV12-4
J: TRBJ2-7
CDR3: CASSFLRGTSRHEQYF
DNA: TGTGCCAGCAGTTTCCTCCGCGGGACTAGCCGGCACGAGCAGTACTTC

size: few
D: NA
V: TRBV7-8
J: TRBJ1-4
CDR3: CASSHDNRASGGEKLFF
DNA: TGTGCCAGCAGCCACGATAACCGGGCCTCTGGAGGTGAAAAACTGTTTTTT

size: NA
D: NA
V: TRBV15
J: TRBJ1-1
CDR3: CATSRDRLGEAFF
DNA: TGTGCCACCAGCAGAGATAGACTAGGGGAAGCTTTCTTT

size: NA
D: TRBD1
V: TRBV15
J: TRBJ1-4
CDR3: CATSRGASTGINEKLFF
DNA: TGTGCCACCAGCAGAGGGGCTTCGACAGGGATTAATGAAAAACTGTTTTTT

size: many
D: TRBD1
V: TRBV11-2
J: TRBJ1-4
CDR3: CASPPAGQGATNEKLFF
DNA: TGTGCCAGCCCACCGGCGGGACAGGGGGCAACTAATGAAAAACTGTTTTTT

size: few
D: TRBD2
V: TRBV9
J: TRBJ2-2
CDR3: CASSVVAGGLPNTGELFF
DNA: TGTGCCAGCAGCGTAGTAGCGGGAGGGCTTCCGAACACCGGGGAGCTGTTTTTT

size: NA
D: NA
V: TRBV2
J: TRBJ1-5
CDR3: CASTGTAAPNQPQHF
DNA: TGTGCCAGCACAGGCACGGCCGCCCCCAATCAGCCCCAGCATTTT

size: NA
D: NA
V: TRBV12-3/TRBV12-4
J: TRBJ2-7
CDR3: CASSINPGTSYEQYF
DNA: TGTGCCAGCAGCATCAACCCCGGGACAAGTTACGAGCAGTACTTC

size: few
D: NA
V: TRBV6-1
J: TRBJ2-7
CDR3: CASSASGFSSYEQYF
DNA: TGTGCCAGCAGTGCATCAGGGTTTAGCTCCTACGAGCAGTACTTC

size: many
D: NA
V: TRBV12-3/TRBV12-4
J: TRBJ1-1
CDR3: CASSQYRVGTEAFF
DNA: TGTGCCAGCAGTCAATACAGGGTTGGCACTGAAGCTTTCTTT

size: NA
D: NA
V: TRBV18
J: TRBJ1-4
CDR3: CASSPPIGSPNEKLFF
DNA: TGTGCCAGCTCACCACCGATCGGGTCCCCTAATGAAAAACTGTTTTTT

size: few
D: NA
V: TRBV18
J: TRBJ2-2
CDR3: CASSPPDTGELFF
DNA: TGTGCCAGCTCACCGCCGGACACCGGGGAGCTGTTTTTT

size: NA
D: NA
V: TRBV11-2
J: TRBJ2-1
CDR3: CASSWPRRAGNEQFF
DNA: TGTGCCAGCAGCTGGCCCCGGAGGGCCGGGAATGAGCAGTTCTTC

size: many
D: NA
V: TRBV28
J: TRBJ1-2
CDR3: CASSLPGGNYGYTF
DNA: TGTGCCAGCAGTTTGCCGGGGGGTAACTATGGCTACACCTTC

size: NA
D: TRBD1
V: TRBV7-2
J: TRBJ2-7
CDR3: CASSFPGDRDEQYF
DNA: TGTGCCAGCAGCTTCCCGGGGGACAGGGATGAGCAGTACTTC

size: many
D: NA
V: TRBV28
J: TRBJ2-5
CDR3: CASSRRTGLRETQYF
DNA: TGTGCCAGCAGTAGACGGACCGGGTTAAGGGAGACCCAGTACTTC

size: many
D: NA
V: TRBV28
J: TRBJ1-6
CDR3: CASSRVQPSPLHF
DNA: TGTGCCAGCAGTCGCGTCCAGCCCTCACCCCTCCACTTT

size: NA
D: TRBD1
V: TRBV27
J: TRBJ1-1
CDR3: CASGLLQGVNEAFF
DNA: TGTGCCAGCGGACTCCTACAGGGGGTGAATGAAGCTTTCTTT

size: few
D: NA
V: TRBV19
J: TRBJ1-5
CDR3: CASSRGTVGAQHF
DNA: TGTGCCAGTAGTAGAGGGACGGTGGGGGCCCAGCATTTT

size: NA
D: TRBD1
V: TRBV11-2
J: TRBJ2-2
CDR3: CASARQGTFAGELFF
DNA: TGTGCCAGCGCCAGACAGGGAACCTTCGCCGGGGAGCTGTTTTTT

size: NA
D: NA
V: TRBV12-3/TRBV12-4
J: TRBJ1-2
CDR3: CAATRGYSYTF
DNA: TGTGCCGCTACGCGGGGTTATAGCTACACCTTC

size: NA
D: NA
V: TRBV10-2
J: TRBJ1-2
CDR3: CASSDLAGSGYTF
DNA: TGCGCCAGCAGTGATCTGGCAGGGAGTGGCTACACCTTC

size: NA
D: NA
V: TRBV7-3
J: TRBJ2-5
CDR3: CASSLTGGRRETQYF
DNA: TGTGCCAGCAGCTTAACGGGGGGTCGTAGAGAGACCCAGTACTTC

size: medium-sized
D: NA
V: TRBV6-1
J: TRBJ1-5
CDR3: CASSESGNNQPQHF
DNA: TGCGCCAGCAGTGAGTCGGGGAACAATCAGCCCCAGCATTTT

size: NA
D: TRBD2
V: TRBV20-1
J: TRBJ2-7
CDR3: CSAREREGSYEQYF
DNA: TGCAGTGCTAGAGAGCGGGAGGGCTCCTACGAGCAGTACTTC

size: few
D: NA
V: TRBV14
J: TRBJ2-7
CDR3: CASSQGTVSGEQYF
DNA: TGTGCCAGCAGCCAAGGGACAGTCTCCGGCGAGCAGTACTTC

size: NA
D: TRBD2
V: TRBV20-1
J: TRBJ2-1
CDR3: CSARFGSGRVNEQFF
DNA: TGCAGTGCTAGATTCGGGAGCGGGAGGGTAAATGAGCAGTTCTTC

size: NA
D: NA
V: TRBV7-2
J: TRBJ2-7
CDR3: CASSLAPSTYEQYF
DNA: TGTGCCAGCAGCTTAGCGCCTAGTACCTACGAGCAGTACTTC

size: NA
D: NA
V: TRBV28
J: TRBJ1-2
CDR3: CASSTPAPPNYGYTF
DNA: TGTGCCAGCAGTACCCCGGCACCTCCTAACTATGGCTACACCTTC

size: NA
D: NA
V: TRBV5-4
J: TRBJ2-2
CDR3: CASSLSGLHTGELFF
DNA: TGTGCCAGCAGCTTGTCGGGGCTTCACACCGGGGAGCTGTTTTTT

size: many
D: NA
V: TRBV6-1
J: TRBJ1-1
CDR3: CASSEALAAEAFF
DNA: TGTGCCAGCAGTGAAGCACTGGCGGCCGAAGCTTTCTTT

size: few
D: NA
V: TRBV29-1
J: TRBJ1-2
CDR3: CSVKDRLNYGYTF
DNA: TGCAGCGTCAAGGACAGACTCAACTATGGCTACACCTTC

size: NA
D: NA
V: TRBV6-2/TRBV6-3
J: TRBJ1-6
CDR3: CASSYVVGQESSSPLHF
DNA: TGTGCCAGCAGTTACGTGGTGGGGCAGGAAAGCTCTTCACCCCTCCACTTT

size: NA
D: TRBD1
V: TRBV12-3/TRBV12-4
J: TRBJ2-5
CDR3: CASSLDRGVWWETQYF
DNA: TGTGCCAGCAGTTTGGACAGGGGAGTTTGGTGGGAGACCCAGTACTTC

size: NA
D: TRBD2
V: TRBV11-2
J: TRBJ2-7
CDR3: CASSLEASGSEQYF
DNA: TGTGCCAGCAGCTTAGAGGCTAGCGGGAGCGAGCAGTACTTC

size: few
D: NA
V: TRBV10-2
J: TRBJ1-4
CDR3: CASSESLTGSRKLFF
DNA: TGCGCCAGCAGTGAGTCCCTTACAGGGTCCCGAAAACTGTTTTTT

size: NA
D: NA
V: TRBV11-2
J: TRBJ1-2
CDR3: CASSLGSAGALYGYTF
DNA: TGTGCCAGCAGCTTAGGGAGCGCAGGAGCCCTATATGGCTACACCTTC

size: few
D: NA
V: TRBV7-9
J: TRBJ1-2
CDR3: CASRSQQGLNYGYTF
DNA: TGTGCCAGCAGGAGTCAGCAGGGCTTAAACTATGGCTACACCTTC

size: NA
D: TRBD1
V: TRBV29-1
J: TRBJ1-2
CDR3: CSAYRGIRDGYTF
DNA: TGCAGCGCATACAGGGGTATTAGGGATGGCTACACCTTC

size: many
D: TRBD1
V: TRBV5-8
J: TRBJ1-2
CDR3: CASSLRGDSGYTF
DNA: TGTGCCAGCAGCTTGCGTGGGGACAGTGGCTACACCTTC

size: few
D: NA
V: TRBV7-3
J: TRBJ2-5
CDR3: CASSSSGTVEETQYF
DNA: TGTGCCAGCAGCTCGTCCGGGACTGTGGAAGAGACCCAGTACTTC

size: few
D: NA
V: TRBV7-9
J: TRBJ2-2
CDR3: CASSWAGELFF
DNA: TGTGCCAGCAGCTGGGCCGGGGAGCTGTTTTTT

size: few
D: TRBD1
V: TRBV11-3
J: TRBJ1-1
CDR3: CASSTRGPDTEAFF
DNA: TGTGCCAGCAGCACCAGGGGGCCAGACACTGAAGCTTTCTTT

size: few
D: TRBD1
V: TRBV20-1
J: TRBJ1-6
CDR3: CSATGTVNSPLHF
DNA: TGCAGTGCTACCGGGACAGTGAATTCACCCCTCCACTTT

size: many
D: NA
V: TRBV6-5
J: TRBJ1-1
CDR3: CASSYSTSGAEAFF
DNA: TGTGCCAGCAGTTACTCGACGAGCGGGGCTGAAGCTTTCTTT